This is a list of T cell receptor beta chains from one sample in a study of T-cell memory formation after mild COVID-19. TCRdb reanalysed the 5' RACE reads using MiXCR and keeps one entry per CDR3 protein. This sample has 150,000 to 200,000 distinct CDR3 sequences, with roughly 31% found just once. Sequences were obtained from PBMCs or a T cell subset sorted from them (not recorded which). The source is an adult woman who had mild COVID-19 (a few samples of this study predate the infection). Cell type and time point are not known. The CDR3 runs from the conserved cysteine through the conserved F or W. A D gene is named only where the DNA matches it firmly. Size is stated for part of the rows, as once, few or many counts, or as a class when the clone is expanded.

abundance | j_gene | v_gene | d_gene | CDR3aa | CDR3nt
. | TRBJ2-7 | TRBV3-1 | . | CASSQDVTAKQYF | TGTGCCAGCAGCCAAGATGTAACAGCAAAGCAGTACTTC
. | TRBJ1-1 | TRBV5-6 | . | CASSSRQAMNTEAFF | TGTGCCAGCAGTTCGAGACAGGCGATGAACACTGAAGCTTTCTTT
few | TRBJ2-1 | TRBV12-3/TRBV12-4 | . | CASSPVASEQFF | TGTGCCAGCAGCCCCGTGGCGAGTGAGCAGTTCTTC
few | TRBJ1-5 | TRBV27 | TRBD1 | CASSLVGAGGQPQHF | TGTGCCAGCAGTTTGGTTGGGGCAGGGGGGCAGCCCCAGCATTTT
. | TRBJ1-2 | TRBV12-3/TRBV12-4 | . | CASSFGVGKYGYTF | TGTGCCAGCAGTTTTGGTGTGGGAAAGTATGGCTACACCTTC
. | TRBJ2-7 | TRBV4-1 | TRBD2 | CASSYSGGEDEQYF | TGCGCCAGCAGCTATAGCGGGGGCGAGGACGAGCAGTACTTC
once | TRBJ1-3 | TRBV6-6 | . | CASSYSGEGNTIYF | TGTGCCAGCAGTTACTCGGGGGAGGGAAACACCATATATTTT
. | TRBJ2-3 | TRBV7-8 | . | CASSAVAVDSTDTQYF | TGTGCCAGCAGCGCCGTTGCTGTCGATAGCACAGATACGCAGTATTTT
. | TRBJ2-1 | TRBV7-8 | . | CASSLVGYYYNEQFF | TGTGCCAGCAGCTTAGTGGGGTACTACTACAATGAGCAGTTCTTC
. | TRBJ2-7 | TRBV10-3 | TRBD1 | CAISESTGEISYEQYF | TGTGCCATCAGTGAGTCGACAGGGGAAATCTCCTACGAGCAGTACTTC
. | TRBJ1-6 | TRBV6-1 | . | CASTRQADSPLHF | TGTGCCAGCACCAGGCAGGCAGATTCACCCCTCCACTTT
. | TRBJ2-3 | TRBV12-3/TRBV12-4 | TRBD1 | CASSGRTGRTDTQYF | TGTGCCAGCAGTGGACGGACAGGGCGGACAGATACGCAGTATTTT
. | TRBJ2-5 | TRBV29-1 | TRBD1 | CSVGILGQGQETQYF | TGCAGCGTTGGAATTTTGGGACAGGGACAAGAGACCCAGTACTTC
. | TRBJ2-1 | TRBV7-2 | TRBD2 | CASSLEALAGGEQFF | TGTGCCAGCAGCTTAGAGGCTTTAGCGGGAGGTGAGCAGTTCTTC
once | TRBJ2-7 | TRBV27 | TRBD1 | CASSRERQGRYEQYF | TGTGCCAGCAGTCGGGAACGACAGGGTCGGTACGAGCAGTACTTC
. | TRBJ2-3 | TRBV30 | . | CAWSVQWRDTQYF | TGTGCCTGGAGTGTACAATGGAGGGATACGCAGTATTTT
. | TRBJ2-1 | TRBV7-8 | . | CASSSSSSYNEQFF | TGTGCCAGCAGCTCTTCTAGCTCCTACAATGAGCAGTTCTTC
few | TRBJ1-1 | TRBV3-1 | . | CASSQDGTEAFF | TGTGCCAGCAGCCAAGATGGCACTGAAGCTTTCTTT
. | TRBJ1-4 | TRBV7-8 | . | CASSPHVWAAKLFF | TGTGCCAGCAGCCCCCATGTCTGGGCCGCCAAACTGTTTTTT
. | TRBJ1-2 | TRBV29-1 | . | CSVEQIGRPYGYTF | TGCAGCGTTGAACAGATAGGCCGCCCCTATGGCTACACCTTC
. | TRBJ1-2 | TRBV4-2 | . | CASSQDVAAIRYGYTF | TGTGCCAGCAGCCAAGATGTGGCAGCGATTCGCTATGGCTACACCTTC
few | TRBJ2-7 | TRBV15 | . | CATSRESSSYEQYF | TGTGCCACCAGCAGAGAATCGAGCTCCTACGAGCAGTACTTC
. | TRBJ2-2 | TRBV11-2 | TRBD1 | CASSPWTGRPGELFF | TGTGCCAGCAGCCCTTGGACAGGGCGGCCCGGGGAGCTGTTTTTT
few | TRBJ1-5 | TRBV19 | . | CASSIQVNQPQHF | TGTGCCAGTAGTATCCAGGTCAATCAGCCCCAGCATTTT
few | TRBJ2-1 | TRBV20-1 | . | CSAARRGSYNEQFF | TGCAGTGCAGCCAGGCGCGGGTCATACAATGAGCAGTTCTTC
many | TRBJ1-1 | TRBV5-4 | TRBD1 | CASSRDRGTEAFF | TGTGCCAGCAGCCGGGACAGGGGTACTGAAGCTTTCTTT
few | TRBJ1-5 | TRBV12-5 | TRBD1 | CASGPGQGALKSNQPQHF | TGTGCTAGTGGTCCAGGACAGGGGGCCCTGAAATCCAATCAGCCCCAGCATTTT
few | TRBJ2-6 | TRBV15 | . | CATVGGYGANVLTF | TGTGCCACGGTAGGGGGGTATGGGGCCAACGTCCTGACTTTC
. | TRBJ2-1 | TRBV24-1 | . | CATSESNIHEQFF | TGTGCCACCAGTGAGTCAAACATACATGAGCAGTTCTTC
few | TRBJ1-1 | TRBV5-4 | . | CASSRSGGLWNTEAFF | TGTGCCAGCAGCCGCAGCGGGGGTTTGTGGAACACTGAAGCTTTCTTT
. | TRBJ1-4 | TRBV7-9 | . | CASSLVGGAREKLFF | TGTGCCAGCAGCTTAGTCGGGGGGGCGCGTGAAAAACTGTTTTTT
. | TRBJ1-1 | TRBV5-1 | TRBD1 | CASRGQGFNTEAFF | TGCGCCAGCCGAGGACAGGGGTTTAACACTGAAGCTTTCTTT
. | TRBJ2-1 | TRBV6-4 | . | CASSDSRRVGNEQFF | TGTGCCAGCAGTGACTCTAGGAGGGTAGGGAATGAGCAGTTCTTC
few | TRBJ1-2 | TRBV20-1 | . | CSASPGTNGYGYTF | TGCAGTGCTAGCCCCGGGACTAACGGCTATGGCTACACCTTC
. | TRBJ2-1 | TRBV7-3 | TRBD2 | CASSPQAGLAGGPLNEQFF | TGTGCCAGCAGCCCACAAGCCGGACTAGCGGGAGGGCCTCTGAATGAGCAGTTCTTC
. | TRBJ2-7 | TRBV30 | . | CAWRLGDYEQYF | TGTGCCTGGAGGCTCGGGGACTACGAGCAGTACTTC
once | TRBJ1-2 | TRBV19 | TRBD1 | CASNPFGQDGGYTF | TGTGCCAGTAACCCCTTCGGACAGGACGGTGGCTACACCTTC
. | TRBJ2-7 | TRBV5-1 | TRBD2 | CASSSASGSYEQYF | TGCGCCAGCAGCTCGGCTAGCGGCTCCTACGAGCAGTACTTC
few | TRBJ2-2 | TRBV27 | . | CASSLTGQYTGELFF | TGTGCCAGCAGTTTAACAGGGCAATACACCGGGGAGCTGTTTTTT
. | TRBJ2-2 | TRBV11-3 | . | CASSRGLEDTGELFF | TGTGCCAGCAGTAGGGGGTTGGAAGACACCGGGGAGCTGTTTTTT
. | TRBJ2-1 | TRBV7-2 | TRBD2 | CASSVSGRALDEQFF | TGTGCCAGCAGCGTCAGCGGGAGGGCCCTGGATGAGCAGTTCTTC
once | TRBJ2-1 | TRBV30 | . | CAWSQRGTLSYNEQFF | TGTGCCTGGAGCCAAAGAGGGACACTTTCCTACAATGAGCAGTTCTTC
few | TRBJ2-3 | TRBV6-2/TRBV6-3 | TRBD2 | CASSFMGLAGTDTQYF | TGTGCCAGCAGCTTCATGGGACTAGCGGGGACAGATACGCAGTATTTT
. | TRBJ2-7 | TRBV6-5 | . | CASSYDGISYEQYF | TGTGCCAGCAGTTACGACGGGATCTCCTACGAGCAGTACTTC
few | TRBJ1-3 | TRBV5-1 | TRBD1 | CASSLGQGTAGNTIYF | TGCGCCAGCAGCTTGGGACAGGGGACGGCTGGAAACACCATATATTTT
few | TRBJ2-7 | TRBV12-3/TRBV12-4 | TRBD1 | CASNNLAGQGTYEQYF | TGTGCCAGCAACAATCTCGCGGGACAGGGTACCTACGAGCAGTACTTC
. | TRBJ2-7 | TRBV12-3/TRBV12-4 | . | CASSGTDEQYF | TGTGCCAGCAGTGGGACGGACGAGCAGTACTTC
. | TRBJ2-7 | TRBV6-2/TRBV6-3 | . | CASSYSNTGRDEQYF | TGTGCCAGCAGTTACTCGAATACGGGAAGGGACGAGCAGTACTTC
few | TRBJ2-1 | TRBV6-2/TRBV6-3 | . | CASSYSAGRSYNEQFF | TGTGCCAGCAGTTACTCAGCTGGGAGATCCTACAATGAGCAGTTCTTC
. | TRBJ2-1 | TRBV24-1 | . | CATGASVSYNEQFF | TGTGCCACCGGGGCTAGCGTCTCCTACAATGAGCAGTTCTTC
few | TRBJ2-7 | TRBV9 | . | CASSVASTRNVQYF | TGTGCCAGCAGCGTAGCCTCAACCCGTAATGTGCAGTACTTC
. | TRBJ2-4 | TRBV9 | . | CASSVGRGNIQYF | TGTGCCAGCAGCGTAGGTCGGGGAAACATTCAGTACTTC
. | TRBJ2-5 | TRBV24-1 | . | CATSAHGETQYF | TGTGCCACCAGTGCTCATGGAGAGACCCAGTACTTC
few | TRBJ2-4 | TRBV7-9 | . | CASSTGDSKNIQYF | TGTGCCAGCAGCACGGGAGACAGTAAAAACATTCAGTACTTC
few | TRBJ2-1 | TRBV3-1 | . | CASSQGEILGYGQFF | TGTGCCAGCAGCCAAGGCGAAATCTTGGGATACGGGCAGTTCTTC
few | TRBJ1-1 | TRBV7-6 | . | CASSLAGPGTEAFF | TGTGCCAGCAGCTTAGCGGGCCCGGGGACTGAAGCTTTCTTT
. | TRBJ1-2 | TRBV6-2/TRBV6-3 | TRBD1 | CASSTNRGANYGYTF | TGTGCCAGCAGTACTAACAGGGGTGCCAACTATGGCTACACCTTC
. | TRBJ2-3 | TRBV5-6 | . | CASSIRGTDTQYF | TGTGCCAGCAGCATTAGAGGCACAGATACGCAGTATTTT
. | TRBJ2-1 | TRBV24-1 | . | CATSESGKGVNEQFF | TGTGCCACCAGTGAATCGGGGAAGGGGGTCAATGAGCAGTTCTTC
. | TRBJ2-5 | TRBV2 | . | CASSESDQETQYF | TGTGCCAGCAGTGAATCCGACCAAGAGACCCAGTACTTC